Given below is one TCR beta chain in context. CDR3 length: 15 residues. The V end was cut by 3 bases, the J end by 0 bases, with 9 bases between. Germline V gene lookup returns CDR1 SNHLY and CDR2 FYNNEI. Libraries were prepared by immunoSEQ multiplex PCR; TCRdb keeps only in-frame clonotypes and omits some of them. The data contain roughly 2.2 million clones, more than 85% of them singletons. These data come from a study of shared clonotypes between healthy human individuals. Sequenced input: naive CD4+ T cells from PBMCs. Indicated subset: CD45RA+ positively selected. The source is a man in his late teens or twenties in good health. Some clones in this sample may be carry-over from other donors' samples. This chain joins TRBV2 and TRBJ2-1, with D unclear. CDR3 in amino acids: CASSEDLSSYNEQFF. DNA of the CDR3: TGTGCCAGCAGTGAGGACCTGAGCTCCTACAATGAGCAGTTCTTC. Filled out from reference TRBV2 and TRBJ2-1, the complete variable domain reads EPEVTQTPSHQVTQMGQEVILRCVPISNHLYFYWYRQILGQKVEFLVSFYNNEISEKSEIFDDQFSVERPDGSNFTLKIRSTKLEDSAMYFCASSEDLSSYNEQFFGPGTRLTVL.